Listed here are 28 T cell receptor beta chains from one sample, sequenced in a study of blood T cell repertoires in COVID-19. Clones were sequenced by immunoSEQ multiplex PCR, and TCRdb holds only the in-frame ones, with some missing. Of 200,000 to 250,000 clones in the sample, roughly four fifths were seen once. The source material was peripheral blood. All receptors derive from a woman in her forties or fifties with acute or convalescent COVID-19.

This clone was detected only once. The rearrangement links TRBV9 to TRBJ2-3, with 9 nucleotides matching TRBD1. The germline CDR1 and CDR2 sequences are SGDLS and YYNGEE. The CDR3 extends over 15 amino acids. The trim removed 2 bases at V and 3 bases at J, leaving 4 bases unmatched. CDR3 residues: CASSVGQGRTDTQYF. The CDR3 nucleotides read TGTGCCAGCAGCGTCGGACAGGGGCGGACAGATACGCAGTATTTT.

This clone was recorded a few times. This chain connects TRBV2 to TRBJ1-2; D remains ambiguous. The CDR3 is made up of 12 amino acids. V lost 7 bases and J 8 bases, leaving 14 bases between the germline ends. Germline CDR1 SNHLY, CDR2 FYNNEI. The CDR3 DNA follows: TGTGCCAGCACCCAAGAGGATGAGGGCTACACCTTC. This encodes CASTQEDEGYTF.

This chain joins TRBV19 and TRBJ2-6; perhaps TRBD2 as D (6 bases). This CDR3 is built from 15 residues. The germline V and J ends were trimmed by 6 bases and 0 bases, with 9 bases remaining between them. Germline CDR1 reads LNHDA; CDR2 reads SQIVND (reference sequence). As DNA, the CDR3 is TGTGCCAGTAGCCACGGGAGCTCTGGGGCCAACGTCCTGACTTTC. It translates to CASSHGSSGANVLTF.

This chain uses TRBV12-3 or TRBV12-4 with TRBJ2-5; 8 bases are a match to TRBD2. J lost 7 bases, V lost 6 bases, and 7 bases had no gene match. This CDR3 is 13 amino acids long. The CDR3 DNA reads TGTGCCAGCAGCCCCCTCGGGGGGGGGACCCAGTACTTC. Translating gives CASSPLGGGTQYF.

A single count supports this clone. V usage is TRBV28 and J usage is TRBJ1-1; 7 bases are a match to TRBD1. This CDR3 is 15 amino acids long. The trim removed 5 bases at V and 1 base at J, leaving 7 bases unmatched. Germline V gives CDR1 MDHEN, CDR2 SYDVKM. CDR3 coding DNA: TGTGCCAGCAGTCCCAAGACAGGGAGGAACACTGAAGCTTTCTTT. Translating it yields CASSPKTGRNTEAFF.

CDR3 loop: CAGRSRTGRYEQYF. The CDR3 DNA reads TGTGCCGGTCGGTCTCGGACAGGGCGGTACGAGCAGTACTTC. The chain employs TRBV24-1 and TRBJ2-7, with 8 bases identical to TRBD1. Trimming at V came to 12 bases and at J to 4 bases, leaving 13 bases not matched to a gene. The CDR3 is 14 amino acids. Germline CDR1 and CDR2: KGHDR and SFDVKD.

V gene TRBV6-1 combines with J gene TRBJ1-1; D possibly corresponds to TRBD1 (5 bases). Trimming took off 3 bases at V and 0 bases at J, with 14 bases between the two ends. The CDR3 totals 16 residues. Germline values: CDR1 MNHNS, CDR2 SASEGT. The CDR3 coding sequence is TGTGCCAGCAGTGACCGACGGACAAGCCTGAACACTGAAGCTTTCTTT. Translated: CASSDRRTSLNTEAFF.

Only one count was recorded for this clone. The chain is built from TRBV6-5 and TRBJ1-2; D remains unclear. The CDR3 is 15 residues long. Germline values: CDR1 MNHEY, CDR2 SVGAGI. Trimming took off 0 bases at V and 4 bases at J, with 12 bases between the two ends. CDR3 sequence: CASSYSETASYGYTF. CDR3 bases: TGTGCCAGCAGTTACTCGGAGACTGCGAGCTATGGCTACACCTTC.

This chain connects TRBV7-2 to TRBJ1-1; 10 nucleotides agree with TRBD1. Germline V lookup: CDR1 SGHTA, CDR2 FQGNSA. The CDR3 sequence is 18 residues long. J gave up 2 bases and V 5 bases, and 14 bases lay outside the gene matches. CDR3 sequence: CASSPPTFGTGANTEAFF. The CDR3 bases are TGTGCCAGCAGCCCACCCACCTTCGGGACAGGGGCCAACACTGAAGCTTTCTTT.

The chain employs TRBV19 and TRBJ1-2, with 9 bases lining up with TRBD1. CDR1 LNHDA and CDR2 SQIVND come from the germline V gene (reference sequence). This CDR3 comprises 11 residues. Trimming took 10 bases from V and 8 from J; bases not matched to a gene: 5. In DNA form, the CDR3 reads TGTGCCACACAGGGGGCGCGGGGCTACACCTTC. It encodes CATQGARGYTF.

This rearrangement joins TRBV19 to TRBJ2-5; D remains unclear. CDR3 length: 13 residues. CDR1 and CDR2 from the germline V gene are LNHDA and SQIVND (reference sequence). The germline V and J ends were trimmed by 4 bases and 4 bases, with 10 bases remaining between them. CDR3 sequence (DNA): TGTGCCAGTAGTACTAACCCTGGAGAGACCCAGTACTTC. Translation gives CASSTNPGETQYF.

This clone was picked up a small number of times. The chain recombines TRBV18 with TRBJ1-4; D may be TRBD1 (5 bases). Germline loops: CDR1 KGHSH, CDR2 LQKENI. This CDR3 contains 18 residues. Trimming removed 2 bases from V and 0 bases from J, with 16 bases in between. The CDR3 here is CASSPWGRAVATNEKLFF. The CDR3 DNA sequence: TGTGCCAGCTCACCATGGGGCAGGGCCGTTGCAACTAATGAAAAACTGTTTTTT.

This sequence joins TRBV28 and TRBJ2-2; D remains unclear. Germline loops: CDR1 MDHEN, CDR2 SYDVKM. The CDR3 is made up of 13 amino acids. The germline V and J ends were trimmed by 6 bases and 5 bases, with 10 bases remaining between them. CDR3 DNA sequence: TGTGCCAGCAGCCCCCCCGTTACCGGGGAGCTGTTTTTT. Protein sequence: CASSPPVTGELFF.

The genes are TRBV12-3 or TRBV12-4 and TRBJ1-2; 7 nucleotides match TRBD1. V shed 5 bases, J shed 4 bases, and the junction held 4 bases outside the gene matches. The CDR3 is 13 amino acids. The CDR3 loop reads CASSLGTVYGYTF. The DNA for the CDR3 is TGTGCCAGCAGTCTCGGGACAGTCTATGGCTACACCTTC.

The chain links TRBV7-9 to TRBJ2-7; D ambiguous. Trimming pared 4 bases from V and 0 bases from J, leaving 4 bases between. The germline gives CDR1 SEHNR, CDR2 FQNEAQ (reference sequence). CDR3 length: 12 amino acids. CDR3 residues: CASSWSSYEQYF. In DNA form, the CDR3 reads TGTGCCAGCAGCTGGAGCTCCTACGAGCAGTACTTC.

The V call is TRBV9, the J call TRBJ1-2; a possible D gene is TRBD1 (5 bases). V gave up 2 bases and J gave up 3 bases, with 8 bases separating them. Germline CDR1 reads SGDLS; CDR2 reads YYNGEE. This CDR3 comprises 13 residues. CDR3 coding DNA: TGTGCCAGCAGCGTTCAGGGTGACTATGGCTACACCTTC. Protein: CASSVQGDYGYTF.

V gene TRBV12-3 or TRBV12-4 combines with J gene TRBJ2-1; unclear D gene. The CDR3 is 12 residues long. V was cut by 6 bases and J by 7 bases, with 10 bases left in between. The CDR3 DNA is TGTGCCAGCAGGTATCGCCGGAATGAGCAGTTCTTC. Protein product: CASRYRRNEQFF.

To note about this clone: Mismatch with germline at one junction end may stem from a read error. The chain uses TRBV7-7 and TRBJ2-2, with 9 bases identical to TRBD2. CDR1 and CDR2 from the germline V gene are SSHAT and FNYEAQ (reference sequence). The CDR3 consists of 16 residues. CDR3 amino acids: CASSLRAGGNTGELFF. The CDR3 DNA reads TGTGCTAGCAGCTTAAGAGCGGGGGGGAACACCGGGGAGCTGTTTTTT.

CDR3 nucleotide sequence: TGTGCCAGCAGTGAAATATCCGGGACAGGGTACACAGATACGCAGTATTTT. It yields the protein CASSEISGTGYTDTQYF. The chain has TRBV6-1 and TRBJ2-3; 9 bases are shared with TRBD1. Germline V CDR1 and CDR2: MNHNS, SASEGT. The CDR3 has 17 residues. V trimming: 2 bases; J trimming: 2 bases; junction bases outside the gene matches: 8.

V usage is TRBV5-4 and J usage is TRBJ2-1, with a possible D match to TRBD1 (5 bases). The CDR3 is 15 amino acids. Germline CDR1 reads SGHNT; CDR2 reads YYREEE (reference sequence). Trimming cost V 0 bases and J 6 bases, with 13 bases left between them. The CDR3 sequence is CASSLVGAGSNEQFF. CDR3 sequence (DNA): TGTGCCAGCAGCTTGGTAGGGGCAGGGTCCAATGAGCAGTTCTTC. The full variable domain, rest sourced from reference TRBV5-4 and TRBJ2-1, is ETGVTQSPTHLIKTRGQQVTLRCSSQSGHNTVSWYQQALGQGPQFIFQYYREEENGRGNFPPRFSGLQFPNYSSELNVNALELDDSALYLCASSLVGAGSNEQFFGPGTRLTVL.

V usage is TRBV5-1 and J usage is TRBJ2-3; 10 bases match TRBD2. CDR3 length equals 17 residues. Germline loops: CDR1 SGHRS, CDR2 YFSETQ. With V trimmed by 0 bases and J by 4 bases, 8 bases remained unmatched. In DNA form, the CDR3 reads TGCGCCAGCAGCTTGGGGTACGTAGCGGGAGGAGCAGATACGCAGTATTTT. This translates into CASSLGYVAGGADTQYF.

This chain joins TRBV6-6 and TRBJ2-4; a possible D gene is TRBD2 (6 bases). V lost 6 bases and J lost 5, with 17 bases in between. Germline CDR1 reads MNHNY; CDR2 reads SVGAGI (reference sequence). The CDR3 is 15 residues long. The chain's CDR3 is CASRTRNGGENIQYF. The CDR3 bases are TGTGCCAGCAGGACTAGAAATGGGGGTGAAAACATTCAGTACTTC.

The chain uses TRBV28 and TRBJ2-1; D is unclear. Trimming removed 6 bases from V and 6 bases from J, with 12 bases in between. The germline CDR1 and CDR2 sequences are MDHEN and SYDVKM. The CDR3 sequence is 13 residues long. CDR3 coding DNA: TGTGCCAGCAGGATTAACACCTTCAATGAGCAGTTCTTC. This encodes CASRINTFNEQFF.

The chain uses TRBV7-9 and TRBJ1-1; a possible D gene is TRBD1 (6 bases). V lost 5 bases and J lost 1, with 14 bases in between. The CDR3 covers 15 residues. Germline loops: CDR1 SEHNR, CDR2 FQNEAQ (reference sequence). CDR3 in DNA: TGTGCCAGCAGCGGGGGCGCAGCCCCGAACACTGAAGCTTTCTTT. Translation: CASSGGAAPNTEAFF.

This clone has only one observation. CDR3 DNA: TGTGCCAGCAGCCAAGATGGGTGGAGAGGTGGAATCTACGAGCAGTACTTC. Translated, it gives CASSQDGWRGGIYEQYF. The V and J genes are TRBV4-2 and TRBJ2-7; no clear D. Trimming took off 0 bases at V and 3 bases at J, with 18 bases between the two ends. Germline V gene data show CDR1 as LGHNA and CDR2 as YNFKEQ. This CDR3 has 17 amino acids.

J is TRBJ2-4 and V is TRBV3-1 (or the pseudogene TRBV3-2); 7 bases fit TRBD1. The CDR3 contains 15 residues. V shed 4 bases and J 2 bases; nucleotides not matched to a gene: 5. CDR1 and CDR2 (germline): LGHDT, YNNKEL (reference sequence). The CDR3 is CASSLQGKTKNIQYF. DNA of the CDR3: TGTGCCAGCAGCCTACAGGGGAAGACCAAAAACATTCAGTACTTC.

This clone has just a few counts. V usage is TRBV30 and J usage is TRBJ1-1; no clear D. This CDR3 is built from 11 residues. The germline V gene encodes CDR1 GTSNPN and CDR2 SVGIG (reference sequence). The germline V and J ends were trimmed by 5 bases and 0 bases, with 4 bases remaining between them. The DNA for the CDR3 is TGTGCCTGGGTTATGAACACTGAAGCTTTCTTT. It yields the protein CAWVMNTEAFF.

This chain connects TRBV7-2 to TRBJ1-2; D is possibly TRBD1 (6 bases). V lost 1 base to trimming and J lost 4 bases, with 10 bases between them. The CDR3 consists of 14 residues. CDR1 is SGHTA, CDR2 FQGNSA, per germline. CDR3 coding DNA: TGTGCCAGCAGCTTAGGTCCGACAGGCTATGGCTACACCTTC. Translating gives CASSLGPTGYGYTF.